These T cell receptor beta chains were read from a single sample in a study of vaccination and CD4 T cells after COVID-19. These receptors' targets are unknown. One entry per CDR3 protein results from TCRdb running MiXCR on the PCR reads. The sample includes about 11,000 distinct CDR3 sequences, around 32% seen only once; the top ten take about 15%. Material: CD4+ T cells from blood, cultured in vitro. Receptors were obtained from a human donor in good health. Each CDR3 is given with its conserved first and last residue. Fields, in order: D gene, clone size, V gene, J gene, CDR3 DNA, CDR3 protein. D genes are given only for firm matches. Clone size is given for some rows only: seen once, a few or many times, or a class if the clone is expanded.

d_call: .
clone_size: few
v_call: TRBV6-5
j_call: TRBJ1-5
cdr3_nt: TGTGCCAGCAGTTATGGGCCAAGCAATCAGCCCCAGCATTTT
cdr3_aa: CASSYGPSNQPQHF

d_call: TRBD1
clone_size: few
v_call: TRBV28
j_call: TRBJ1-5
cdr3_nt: TGTGCCAGCAGATCCTCGAAGACAGGGCTAAATCAGCCCCAGCATTTT
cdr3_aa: CASRSSKTGLNQPQHF

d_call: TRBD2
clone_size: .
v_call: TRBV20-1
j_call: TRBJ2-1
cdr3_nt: TGCAGTGCCTATCGCGCTAGCGGGAAAAGTGATGAGCAGTTCTTC
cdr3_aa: CSAYRASGKSDEQFF

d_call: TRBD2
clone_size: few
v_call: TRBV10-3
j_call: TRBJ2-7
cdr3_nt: TGTGCCATCAGAGATAGACTAGCGGGAGGGCGTATGTACGAGCAGTACTTC
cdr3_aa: CAIRDRLAGGRMYEQYF

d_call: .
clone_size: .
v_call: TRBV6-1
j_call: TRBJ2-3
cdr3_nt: TGTGCCAGCAGCTCCGGGACGGACACAGATACGCAGTATTTT
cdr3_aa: CASSSGTDTDTQYF

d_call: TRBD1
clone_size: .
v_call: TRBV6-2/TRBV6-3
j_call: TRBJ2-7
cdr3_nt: TGTGCCAGCAGTTCGACAGGGAAGGGGTACGAGCGGTACTTC
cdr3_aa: CASSSTGKGYERYF

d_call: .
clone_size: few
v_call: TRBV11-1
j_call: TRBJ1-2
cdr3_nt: TGTGCCAGCAGCTCCAGGGTAGACTATGGCTACACCTTC
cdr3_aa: CASSSRVDYGYTF

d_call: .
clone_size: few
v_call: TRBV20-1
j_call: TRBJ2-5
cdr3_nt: TGCAGTGGGTTAGGTCGGTCAGAGACCCAGTACTTC
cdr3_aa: CSGLGRSETQYF

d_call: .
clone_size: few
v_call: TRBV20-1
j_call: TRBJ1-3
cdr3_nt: TGCAGTGCTAGAGATTCCGCAGGGAGGTTTGGAAACACCATATATTTT
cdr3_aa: CSARDSAGRFGNTIYF

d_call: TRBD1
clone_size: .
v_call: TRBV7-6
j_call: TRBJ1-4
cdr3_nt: TGTGCCAGCAGCCCACCGACAGGGCCAGGAACTAATGAAAAACTGTTTTTT
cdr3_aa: CASSPPTGPGTNEKLFF